This paragraph reports one TCR beta chain. Its target is not known. The junction differs from germline at one of its ends, possibly a read error. TCR alpha and TCR beta cDNA libraries carrying sample barcodes and UMIs were produced by 5'RACE using constant-segment primers. TCRdb fed the 5' RACE reads into MiXCR, producing one record per CDR3 protein. The sample consists of fewer than 250,000 distinct CDR3 sequences, 10% to 13% of them appearing once. These data are taken from a study of T-cell memory formation after mild COVID-19. Study background: Each donor largely had its own TCR clusters.

The CDR3 is made up of 14 amino acids. CDR1 is MDHEN and CDR2 is SYDVKM in the germline V gene. Whole-study findings and limits: Memory sampled before infection contained some responding clones, suggesting cross-reactive memory joined. Day 15 to 85 contracting clones showed balanced CD4/CD8; day 15 to 37 expanders favored CD4+.

The origin of this receptor is a man in his late teens or twenties who had mild COVID-19 (a few samples of this study predate the infection). Cell type and time point are not known. The genes are TRBV28 and TRBJ1-3; 7 bases align to TRBD1. Sequencing was carried out using PBMCs or a T cell subset sorted from them (not recorded which). The CDR3 loop reads CASSATGVGNTIYF. The CDR3 DNA reads TGTGCCAGCAGTGCTACAGGGGTTGGAAATACCATATATTTT.